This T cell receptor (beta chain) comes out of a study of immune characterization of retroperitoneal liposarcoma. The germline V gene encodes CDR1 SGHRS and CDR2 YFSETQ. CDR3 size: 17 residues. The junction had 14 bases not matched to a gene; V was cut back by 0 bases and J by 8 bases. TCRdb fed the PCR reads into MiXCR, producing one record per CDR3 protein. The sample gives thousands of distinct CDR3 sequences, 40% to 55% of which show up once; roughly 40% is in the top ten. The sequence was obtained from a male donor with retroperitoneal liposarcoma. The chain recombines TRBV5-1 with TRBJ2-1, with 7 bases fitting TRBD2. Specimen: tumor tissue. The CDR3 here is CASSLAGGVEPPHEQFF. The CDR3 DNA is TGCGCCAGCAGCTTGGCGGGGGGAGTAGAACCTCCACATGAGCAGTTCTTC.